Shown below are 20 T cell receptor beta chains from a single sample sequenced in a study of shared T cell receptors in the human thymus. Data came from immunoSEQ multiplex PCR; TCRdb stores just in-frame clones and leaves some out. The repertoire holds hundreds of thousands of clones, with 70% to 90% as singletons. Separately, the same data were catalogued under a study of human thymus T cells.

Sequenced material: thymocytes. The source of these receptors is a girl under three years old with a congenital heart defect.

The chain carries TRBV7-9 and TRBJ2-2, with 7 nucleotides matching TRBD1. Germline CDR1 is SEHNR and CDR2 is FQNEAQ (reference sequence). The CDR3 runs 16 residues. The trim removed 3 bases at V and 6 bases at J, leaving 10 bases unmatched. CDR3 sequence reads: CASSFFSTGKAGELFF. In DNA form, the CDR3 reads TGTGCCAGCAGCTTTTTCTCGACAGGGAAGGCCGGGGAGCTGTTTTTT.

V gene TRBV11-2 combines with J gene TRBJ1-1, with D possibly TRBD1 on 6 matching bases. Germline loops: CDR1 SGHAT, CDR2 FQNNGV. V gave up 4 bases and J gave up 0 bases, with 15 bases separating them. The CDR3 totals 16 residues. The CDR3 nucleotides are TGTGCCAGCAGCTCAGAAGGACAGATTCTGAACACTGAAGCTTTCTTT. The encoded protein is CASSSEGQILNTEAFF.

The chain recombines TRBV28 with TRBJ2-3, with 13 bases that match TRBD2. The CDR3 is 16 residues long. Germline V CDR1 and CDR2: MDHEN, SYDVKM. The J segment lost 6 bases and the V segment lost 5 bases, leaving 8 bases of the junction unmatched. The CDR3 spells CASSPSTSGGADTQYF. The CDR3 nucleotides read TGTGCCAGCAGTCCCTCTACTAGCGGGGGGGCGGATACGCAGTATTTT.

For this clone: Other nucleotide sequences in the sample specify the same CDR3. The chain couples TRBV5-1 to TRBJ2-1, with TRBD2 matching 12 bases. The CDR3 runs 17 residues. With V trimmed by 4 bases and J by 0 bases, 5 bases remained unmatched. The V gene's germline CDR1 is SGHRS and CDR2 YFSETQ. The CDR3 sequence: CASSPSGGADSYNEQFF. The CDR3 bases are TGCGCCAGCAGCCCTAGCGGGGGGGCAGACTCCTACAATGAGCAGTTCTTC. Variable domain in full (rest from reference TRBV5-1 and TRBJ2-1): KAGVTQTPRYLIKTRGQQVTLSCSPISGHRSVSWYQQTPGQGLQFLFEYFSETQRNKGNFPGRFSGRQFSNSRSEMNVSTLELGDSALYLCASSPSGGADSYNEQFFGPGTRLTVL.

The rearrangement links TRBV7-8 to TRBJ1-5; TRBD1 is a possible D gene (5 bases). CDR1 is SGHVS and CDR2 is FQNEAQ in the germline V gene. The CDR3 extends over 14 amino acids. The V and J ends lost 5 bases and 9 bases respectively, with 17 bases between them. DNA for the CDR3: TGTGCCAGCAGCCGCCGTAGGGTGGGGGGGCCCCAGCATTTT. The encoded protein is CASSRRRVGGPQHF.

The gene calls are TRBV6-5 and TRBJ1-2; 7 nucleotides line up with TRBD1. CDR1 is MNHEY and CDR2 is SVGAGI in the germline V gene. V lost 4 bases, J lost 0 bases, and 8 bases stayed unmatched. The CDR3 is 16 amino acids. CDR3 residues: CASSSPGGVTNYGYTF. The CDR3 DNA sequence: TGTGCCAGCAGTTCGCCAGGGGGTGTCACTAACTATGGCTACACCTTC.

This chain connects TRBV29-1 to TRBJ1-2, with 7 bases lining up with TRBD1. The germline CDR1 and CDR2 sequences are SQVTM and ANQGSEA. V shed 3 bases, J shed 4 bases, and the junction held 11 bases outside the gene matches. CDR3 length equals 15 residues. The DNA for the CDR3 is TGCAGCGTTGACTTATCAGACAGGGTTTCCTATGGCTACACCTTC. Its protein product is CSVDLSDRVSYGYTF.

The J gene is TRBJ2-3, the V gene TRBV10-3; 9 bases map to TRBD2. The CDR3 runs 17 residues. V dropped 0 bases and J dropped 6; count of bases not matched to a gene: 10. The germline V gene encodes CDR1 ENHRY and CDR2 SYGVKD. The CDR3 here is CAISESVGGGAGDTQYF. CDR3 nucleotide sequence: TGTGCCATCAGTGAGTCGGTTGGCGGGGGGGCCGGTGATACGCAGTATTTT.

In DNA, the CDR3 is TGTGCCAGCAGCTTCCCGTTCTTATTTAGCGGGAGCACAGATACGCAGTATTTT. Translation gives CASSFPFLFSGSTDTQYF. The chain links TRBV7-6 to TRBJ2-3; 7 bases line up with TRBD2. Germline V gene data show CDR1 as SGHVS and CDR2 as FNYEAQ. The length of the CDR3 is 18 residues. Trimming at V came to 3 bases and at J to 0 bases, leaving 12 bases not matched to a gene.

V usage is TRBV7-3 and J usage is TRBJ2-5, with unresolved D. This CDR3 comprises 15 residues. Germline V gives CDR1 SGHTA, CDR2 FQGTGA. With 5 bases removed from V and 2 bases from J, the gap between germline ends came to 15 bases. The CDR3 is CASSLGFADQETQYF. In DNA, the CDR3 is TGTGCCAGCAGCCTCGGTTTCGCGGATCAAGAGACCCAGTACTTC.

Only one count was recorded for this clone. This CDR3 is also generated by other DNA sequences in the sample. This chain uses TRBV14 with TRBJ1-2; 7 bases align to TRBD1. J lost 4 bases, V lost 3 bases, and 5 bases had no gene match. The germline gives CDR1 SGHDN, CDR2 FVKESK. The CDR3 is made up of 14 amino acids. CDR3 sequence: CASSHRQGRYGYTF. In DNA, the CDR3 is TGTGCCAGCAGCCATCGACAGGGACGCTATGGCTACACCTTC.

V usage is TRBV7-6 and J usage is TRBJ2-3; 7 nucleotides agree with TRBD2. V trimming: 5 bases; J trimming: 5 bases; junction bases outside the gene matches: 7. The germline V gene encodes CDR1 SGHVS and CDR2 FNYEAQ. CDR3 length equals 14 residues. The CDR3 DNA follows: TGTGCCAGCAGCCACCGGGACTACCAAGATACGCAGTATTTT. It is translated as CASSHRDYQDTQYF.

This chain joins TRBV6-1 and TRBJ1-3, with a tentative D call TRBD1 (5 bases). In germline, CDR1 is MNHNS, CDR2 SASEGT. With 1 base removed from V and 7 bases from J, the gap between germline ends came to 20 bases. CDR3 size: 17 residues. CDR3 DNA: TGTGCCAGCAGTGAAGGGCCCGTATGGGGGGGAAGGAACACCATATATTTT. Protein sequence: CASSEGPVWGGRNTIYF.

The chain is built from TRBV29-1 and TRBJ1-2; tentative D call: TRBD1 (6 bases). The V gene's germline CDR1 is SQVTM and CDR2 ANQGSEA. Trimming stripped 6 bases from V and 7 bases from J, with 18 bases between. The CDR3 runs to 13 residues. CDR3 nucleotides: TGCAGCGTCGGCCCCGAGGGGGTATGTGGCTACACCTTC. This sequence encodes CSVGPEGVCGYTF.

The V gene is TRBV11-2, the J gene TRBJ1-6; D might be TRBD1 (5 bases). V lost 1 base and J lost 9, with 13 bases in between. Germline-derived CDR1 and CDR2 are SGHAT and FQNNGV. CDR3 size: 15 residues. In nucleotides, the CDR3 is TGTGCCAGCAGCTTAGGATCAGGGCTTACTTCACCCCTCCACTTT. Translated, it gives CASSLGSGLTSPLHF.

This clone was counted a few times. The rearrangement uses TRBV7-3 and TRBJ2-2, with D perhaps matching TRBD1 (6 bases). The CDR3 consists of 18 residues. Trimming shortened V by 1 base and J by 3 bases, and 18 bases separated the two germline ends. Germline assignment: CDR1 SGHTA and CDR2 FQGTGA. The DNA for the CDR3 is TGTGCCAGCAGCTTAATGGGGTGGGGGCGCGGGTACACCGGGGAGCTGTTTTTT. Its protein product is CASSLMGWGRGYTGELFF.

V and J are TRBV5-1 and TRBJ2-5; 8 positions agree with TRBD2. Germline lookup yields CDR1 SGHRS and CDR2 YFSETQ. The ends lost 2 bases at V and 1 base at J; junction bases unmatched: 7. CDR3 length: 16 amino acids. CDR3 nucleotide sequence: TGCGCCAGCAGCTTCCGGCAGCGGGGGATCCAAGAGACCCAGTACTTC. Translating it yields CASSFRQRGIQETQYF.

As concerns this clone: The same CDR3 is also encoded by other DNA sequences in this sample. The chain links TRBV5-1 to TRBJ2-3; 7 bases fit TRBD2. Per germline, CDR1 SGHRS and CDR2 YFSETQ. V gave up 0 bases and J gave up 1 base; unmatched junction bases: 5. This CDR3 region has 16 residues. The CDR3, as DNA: TGCGCCAGCAGCTTGGTTGGGAGCGGGGGCACAGATACGCAGTATTTT. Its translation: CASSLVGSGGTDTQYF.

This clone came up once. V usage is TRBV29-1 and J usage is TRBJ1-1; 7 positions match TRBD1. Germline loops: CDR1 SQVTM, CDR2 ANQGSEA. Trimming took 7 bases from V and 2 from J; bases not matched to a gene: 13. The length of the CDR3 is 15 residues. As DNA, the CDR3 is TGCAGCGCCCGGGACAGCCTTCATTACAACACTGAAGCTTTCTTT. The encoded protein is CSARDSLHYNTEAFF.

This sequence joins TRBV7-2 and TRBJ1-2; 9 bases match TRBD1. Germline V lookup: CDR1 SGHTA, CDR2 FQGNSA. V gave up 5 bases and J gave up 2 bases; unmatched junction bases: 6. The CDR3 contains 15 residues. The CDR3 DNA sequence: TGTGCCAGCAGCCTAGGACAGGGGAAAAACTATGGCTACACCTTC. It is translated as CASSLGQGKNYGYTF. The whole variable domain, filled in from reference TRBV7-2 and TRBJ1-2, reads GAGVSQSPSNKVTEKGKDVELRCDPISGHTALYWYRQSLGQGLEFLIYFQGNSAPDKSGLPSDRFSAERTGGSVSTLTIQRTQQEDSAVYLCASSLGQGKNYGYTFGSGTRLTVV.